Only one count was recorded for the clone carrying this T cell receptor (beta chain). CDR1 and CDR2 (germline): KGHSH, LQKENI. This CDR3 has 15 residues. V trimming: 4 bases; J trimming: 5 bases; junction bases outside the gene matches: 10. The sample is drawn from a study of cytomegalovirus exposure and HLA in healthy donors. As for the study in general: One earlier analysis, a look at 200 million or so T cells, found about 110 million unique TCR beta sequences.

The PCR made use of 60 Vbeta and 13 Jbeta primers. Assay used: immunoSEQ multiplex PCR; TCRdb lists only in-frame clones, some missing. The sample contains about 200,000 clones, 70% to 90% of which appear only once. This receptor was taken from a woman aged 45-65 years in good health and CMV-seronegative. The V gene is TRBV18, the J gene TRBJ1-1; 7 nucleotides agree with TRBD1. Sequencing used PBMCs. The CDR3 nucleotides are TGTGCCAGCTCACTATCCCAGACAGGGCAGACTGAAGCTTTCTTT. Translating it yields CASSLSQTGQTEAFF.